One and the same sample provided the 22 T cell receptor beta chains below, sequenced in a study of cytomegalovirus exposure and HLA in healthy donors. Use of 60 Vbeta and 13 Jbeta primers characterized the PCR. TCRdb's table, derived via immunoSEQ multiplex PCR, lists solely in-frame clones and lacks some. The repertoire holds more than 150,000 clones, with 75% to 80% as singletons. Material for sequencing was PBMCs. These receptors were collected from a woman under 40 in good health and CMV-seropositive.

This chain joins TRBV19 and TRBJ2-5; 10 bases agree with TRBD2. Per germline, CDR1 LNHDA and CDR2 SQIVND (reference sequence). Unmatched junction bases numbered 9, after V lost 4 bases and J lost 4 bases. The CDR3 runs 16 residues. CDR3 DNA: TGTGCCAGTAGTAGGACTAGCGGATCCCCCGGAGAGACCCAGTACTTC. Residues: CASSRTSGSPGETQYF.

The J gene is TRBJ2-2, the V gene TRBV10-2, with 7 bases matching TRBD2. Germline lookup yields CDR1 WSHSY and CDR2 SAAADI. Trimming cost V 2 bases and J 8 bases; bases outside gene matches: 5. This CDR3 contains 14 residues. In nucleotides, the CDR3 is TGCGCCAGCAGTGAGGGGTTTAGCGGGGGGGAGCTGTTTTTT. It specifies CASSEGFSGGELFF.

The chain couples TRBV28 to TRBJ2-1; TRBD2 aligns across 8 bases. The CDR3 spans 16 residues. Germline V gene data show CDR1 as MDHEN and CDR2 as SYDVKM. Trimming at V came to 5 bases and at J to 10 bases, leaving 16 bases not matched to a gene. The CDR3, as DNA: TGTGCCAGCAGTCTTAGCGGGATGGTCTCCAATAGGGAGCAGTTCTTC. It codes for CASSLSGMVSNREQFF.

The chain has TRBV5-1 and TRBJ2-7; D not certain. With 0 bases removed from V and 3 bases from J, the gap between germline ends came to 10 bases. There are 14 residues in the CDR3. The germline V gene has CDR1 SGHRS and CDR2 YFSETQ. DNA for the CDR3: TGCGCCAGCAGCTTGGACACGCAAGACTACGAGCAGTACTTC. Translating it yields CASSLDTQDYEQYF.

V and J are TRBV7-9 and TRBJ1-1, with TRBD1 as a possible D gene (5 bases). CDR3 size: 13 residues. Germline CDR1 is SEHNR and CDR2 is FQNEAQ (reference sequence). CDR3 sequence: CASTGVGNTEAFF. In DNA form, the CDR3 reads TGTGCTTCCACGGGGGTAGGGAACACTGAAGCTTTCTTT. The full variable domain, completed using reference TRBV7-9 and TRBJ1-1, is DTGVSQNPRHKITKRGQNVTFRCDPISEHNRLYWYRQTLGQGPEFLTYFQNEAQLEKSRLLSDRFSAERPKGSFSTLEIQRTEQGDSAMYLCASTGVGNTEAFFGQGTRLTVV.

The CDR3 here is CASSRRRESHGEQYF. Written as DNA, the CDR3 is TGTGCCAGCAGTAGGAGACGGGAGTCCCACGGCGAGCAGTACTTC. This chain uses TRBV6-6 with TRBJ2-7; weak D call: TRBD2 (6 bases). This CDR3 has 15 residues. The germline V gene has CDR1 MNHNY and CDR2 SVGAGI (reference sequence). Trimming removed 5 bases at V and 6 bases at J, with 20 bases between.

The CDR3 loop reads CASSGLAGSSGANVLTF. Written as DNA, the CDR3 is TGCGCCAGCAGCGGACTAGCGGGAAGCTCTGGGGCCAACGTCCTGACTTTC. The chain couples TRBV5-1 to TRBJ2-6, with TRBD2 matching 12 bases. From germline, CDR1 is SGHRS and CDR2 YFSETQ. V lost 4 bases and J lost 0; bases outside the gene matches: 2. The CDR3 runs 17 residues.

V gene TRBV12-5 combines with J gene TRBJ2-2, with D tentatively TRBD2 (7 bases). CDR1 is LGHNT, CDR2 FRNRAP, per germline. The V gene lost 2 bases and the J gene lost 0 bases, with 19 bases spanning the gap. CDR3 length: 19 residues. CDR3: CASGLRAGAGVTNTGELFF. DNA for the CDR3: TGTGCTAGTGGTTTGAGGGCAGGGGCGGGAGTGACGAACACCGGGGAGCTGTTTTTT. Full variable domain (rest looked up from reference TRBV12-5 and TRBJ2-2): DARVTQTPRHKVTEMGQEVTMRCQPILGHNTVFWYRQTMMQGLELLAYFRNRAPLDDSGMPKDRFSAEMPDATLATLKIQPSEPRDSAVYFCASGLRAGAGVTNTGELFFGEGSRLTVL.

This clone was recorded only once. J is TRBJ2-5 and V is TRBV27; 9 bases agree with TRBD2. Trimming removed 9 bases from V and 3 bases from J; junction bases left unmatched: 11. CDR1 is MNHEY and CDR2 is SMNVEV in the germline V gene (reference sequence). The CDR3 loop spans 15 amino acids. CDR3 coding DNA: TGTGCCAGATACGGGGCGGGAGGGCCAAAAGAGACCCAGTACTTC. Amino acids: CARYGAGGPKETQYF.

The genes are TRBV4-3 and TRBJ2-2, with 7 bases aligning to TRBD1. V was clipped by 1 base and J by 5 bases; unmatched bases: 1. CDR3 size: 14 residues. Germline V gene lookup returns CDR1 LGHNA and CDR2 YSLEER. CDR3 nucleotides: TGCGCCAGCAGCCAAGCCAGGGGGACCGGGGAGCTGTTTTTT. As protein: CASSQARGTGELFF.

CDR3 nucleotide sequence: TGTGCCAGCAGCGCCTCCGAACTAAACACCATATATTTT. Translating it yields CASSASELNTIYF. The J gene is TRBJ1-3, the V gene TRBV11-2; no clear D. CDR1 and CDR2 from the germline V gene are SGHAT and FQNNGV. V was pared by 5 bases and J by 6 bases, with 11 bases between. This CDR3 is 13 amino acids long.

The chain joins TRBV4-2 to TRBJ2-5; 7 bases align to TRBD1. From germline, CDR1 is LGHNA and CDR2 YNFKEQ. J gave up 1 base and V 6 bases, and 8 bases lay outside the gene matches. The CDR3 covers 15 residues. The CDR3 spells CASRSTRDSQETQYF. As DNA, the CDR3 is TGTGCCAGCAGGAGCACCCGGGACAGCCAAGAGACCCAGTACTTC.

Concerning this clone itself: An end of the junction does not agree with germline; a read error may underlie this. The chain's CDR3 is CSSSLGQGLQETQYF. CDR3 coding DNA: TGTTCCAGCAGCTTAGGACAGGGGCTGCAAGAGACCCAGTACTTC. The chain uses TRBV7-9 and TRBJ2-5, with TRBD1 matching 9 bases. Per the germline V gene, CDR1 is SEHNR and CDR2 is FQNEAQ (reference sequence). The CDR3 sequence is 15 residues long.

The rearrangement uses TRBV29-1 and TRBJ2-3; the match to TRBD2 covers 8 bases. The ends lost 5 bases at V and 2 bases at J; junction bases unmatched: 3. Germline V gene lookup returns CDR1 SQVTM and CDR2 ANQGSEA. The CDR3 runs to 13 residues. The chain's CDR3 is CSVWRGATDTQYF. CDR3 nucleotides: TGCAGCGTTTGGCGGGGGGCCACAGATACGCAGTATTTT.

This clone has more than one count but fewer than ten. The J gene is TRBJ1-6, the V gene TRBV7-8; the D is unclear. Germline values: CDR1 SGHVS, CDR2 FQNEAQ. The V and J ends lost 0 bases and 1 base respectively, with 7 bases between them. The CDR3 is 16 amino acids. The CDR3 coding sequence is TGTGCCAGCAGCTTAGCACGGGGATCCTATAATTCACCCCTCCACTTT. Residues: CASSLARGSYNSPLHF.

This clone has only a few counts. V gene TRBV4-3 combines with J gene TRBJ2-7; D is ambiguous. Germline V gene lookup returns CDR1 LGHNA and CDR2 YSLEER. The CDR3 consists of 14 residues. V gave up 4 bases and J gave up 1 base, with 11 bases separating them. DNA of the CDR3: TGCGCCAGCAGCCCGGGTGCCTTATCCTACGAGCAGTACTTC. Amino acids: CASSPGALSYEQYF.

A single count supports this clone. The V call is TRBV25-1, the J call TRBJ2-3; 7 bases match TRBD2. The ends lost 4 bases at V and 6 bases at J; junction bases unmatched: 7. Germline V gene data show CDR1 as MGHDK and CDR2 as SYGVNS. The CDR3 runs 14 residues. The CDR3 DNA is TGTGCCAGCAGTGTGGCGGGAGATGTGGATACGCAGTATTTT. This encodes CASSVAGDVDTQYF.

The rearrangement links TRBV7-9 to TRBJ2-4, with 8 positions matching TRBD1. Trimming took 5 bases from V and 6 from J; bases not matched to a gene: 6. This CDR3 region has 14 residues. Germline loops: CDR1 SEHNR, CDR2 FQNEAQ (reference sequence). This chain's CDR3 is CASSVQGGANIQYF. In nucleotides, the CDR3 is TGTGCCAGCAGCGTACAGGGGGGCGCAAACATTCAGTACTTC.

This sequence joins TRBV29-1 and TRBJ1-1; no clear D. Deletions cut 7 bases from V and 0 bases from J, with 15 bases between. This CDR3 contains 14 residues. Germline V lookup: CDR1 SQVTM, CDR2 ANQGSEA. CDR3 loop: CSAGNRGVNTEAFF. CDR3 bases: TGCAGCGCTGGAAATCGGGGAGTGAACACTGAAGCTTTCTTT.

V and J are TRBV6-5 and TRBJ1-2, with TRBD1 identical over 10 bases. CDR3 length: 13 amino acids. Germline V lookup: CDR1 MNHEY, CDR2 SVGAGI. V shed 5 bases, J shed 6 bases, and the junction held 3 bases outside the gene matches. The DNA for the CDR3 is TGTGCCAGCAGTGCGGGACAGGGGAATGGCTACACCTTC. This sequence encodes CASSAGQGNGYTF.

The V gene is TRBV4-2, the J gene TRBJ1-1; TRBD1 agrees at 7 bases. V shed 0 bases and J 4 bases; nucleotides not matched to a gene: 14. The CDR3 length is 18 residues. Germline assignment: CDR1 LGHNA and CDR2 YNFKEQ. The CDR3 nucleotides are TGTGCCAGCAGCCAAGAGAGCGCTAACAGGGGTCTGGGCACTGAAGCTTTCTTT. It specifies CASSQESANRGLGTEAFF.

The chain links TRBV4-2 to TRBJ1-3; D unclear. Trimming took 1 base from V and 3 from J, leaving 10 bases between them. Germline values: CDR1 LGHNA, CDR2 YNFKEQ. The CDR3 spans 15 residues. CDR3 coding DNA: TGTGCCAGCAGCCAAGGGTCCCAGGTTGGAAACACCATATATTTT. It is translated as CASSQGSQVGNTIYF.